Reported below is one TCR beta chain. Antigen specificity is unknown. This sample stems from a study of early T cells in non-severe SARS-CoV-2 infection. About the study: Chains were unpaired, as sequencing was done on bulk RNA from unsorted whole blood. Points from the study as a whole: Database matching using VDJdb favored anti-spike CD8 responses, with private and CD4 specificities left missing.

Attachment of unique molecular identifiers was made to individual cDNA molecules. TCRdb re-analysed the 5' RACE reads in MiXCR, keeping a single row per CDR3 protein. The profile shows 60,000 to 65,000 distinct CDR3 sequences, under 15% of them singletons. CDR1 is MNHEY and CDR2 is SVGAGI in the germline V gene. CDR3 length equals 15 residues. V lost 6 bases, J lost 0 bases, and 14 bases lay in between. The sequence was obtained from an adult who was a healthcare worker with PCR-confirmed SARS-CoV-2 infection or an uninfected control (not recorded which). Sequencing input: whole blood. The chain couples TRBV6-5 to TRBJ1-2, with D maybe TRBD1 (5 bases). The CDR3 sequence: CASRPTQGANYGYTF. CDR3 sequence (DNA): TGTGCCAGCAGACCGACGCAGGGAGCTAACTATGGCTACACCTTC.